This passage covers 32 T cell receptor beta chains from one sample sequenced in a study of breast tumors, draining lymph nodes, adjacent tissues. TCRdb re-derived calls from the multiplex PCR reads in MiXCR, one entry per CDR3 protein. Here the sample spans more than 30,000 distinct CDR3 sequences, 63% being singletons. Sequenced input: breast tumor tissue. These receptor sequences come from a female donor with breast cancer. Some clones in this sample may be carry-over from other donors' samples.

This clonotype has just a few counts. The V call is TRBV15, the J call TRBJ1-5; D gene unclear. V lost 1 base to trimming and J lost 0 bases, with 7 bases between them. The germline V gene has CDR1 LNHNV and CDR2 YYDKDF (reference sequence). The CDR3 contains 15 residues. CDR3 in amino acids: CATSRVPYSNQPQHF. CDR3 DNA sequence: TGTGCCACCAGCAGAGTACCTTATAGCAATCAGCCCCAGCATTTT.

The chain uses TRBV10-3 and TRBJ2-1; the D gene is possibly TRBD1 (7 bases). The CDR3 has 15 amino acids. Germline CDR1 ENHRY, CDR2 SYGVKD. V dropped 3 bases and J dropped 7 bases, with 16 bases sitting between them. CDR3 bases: TGTGCCATCAGTGATCCCGGACAGGCGGGAAATGAGCAGTTCTTC. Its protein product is CAISDPGQAGNEQFF.

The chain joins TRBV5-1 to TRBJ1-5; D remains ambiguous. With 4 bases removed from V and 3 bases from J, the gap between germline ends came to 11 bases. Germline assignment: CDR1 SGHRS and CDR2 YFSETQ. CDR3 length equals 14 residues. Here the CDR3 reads CASSRRWSNQPQHF. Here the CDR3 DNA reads TGCGCCAGCAGCCGGAGGTGGTCCAATCAGCCCCAGCATTTT.

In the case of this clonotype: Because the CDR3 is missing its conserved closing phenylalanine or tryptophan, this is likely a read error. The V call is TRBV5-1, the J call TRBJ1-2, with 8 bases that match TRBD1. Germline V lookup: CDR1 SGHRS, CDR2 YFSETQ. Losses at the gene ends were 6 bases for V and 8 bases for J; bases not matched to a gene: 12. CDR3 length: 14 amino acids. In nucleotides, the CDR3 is TGCGCCAGCAACCCTTCAGGACAGGGATTCGGCTACACCCTC. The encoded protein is CASNPSGQGFGYTL.

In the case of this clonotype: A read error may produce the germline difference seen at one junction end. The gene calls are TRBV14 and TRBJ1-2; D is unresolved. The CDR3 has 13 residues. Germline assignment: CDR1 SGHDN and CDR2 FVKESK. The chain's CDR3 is CPSSQGPFSGYTF. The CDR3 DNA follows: TGTCCCAGCAGCCAAGGCCCTTTCAGCGGCTACACCTTC. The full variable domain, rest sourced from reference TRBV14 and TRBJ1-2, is EAGVTQFPSHSVIEKGQTVTLRCDPISGHDNLYWYRRVMGKEIKFLLHFVKESKQDESGMPNNRFLAERTGGTYSTLKVQPAELEDSGVYFCPSSQGPFSGYTFGSGTRLTVV.

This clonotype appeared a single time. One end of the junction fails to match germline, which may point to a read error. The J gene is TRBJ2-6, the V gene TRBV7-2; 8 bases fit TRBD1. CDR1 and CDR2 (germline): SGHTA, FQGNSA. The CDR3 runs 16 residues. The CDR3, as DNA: TGTGCTAGCAGCTCCTACAGGGGTCAGGGGGCCAGCGTCCTGACTTTC. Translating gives CASSSYRGQGASVLTF. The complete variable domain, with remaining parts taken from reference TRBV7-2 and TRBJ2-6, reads GAGVSQSPSNKVTEKGKDVELRCDPISGHTALYWYRQSLGQGLEFLIYFQGNSAPDKSGLPSDRFSAERTGGSVSTLTIQRTQQEDSAVYLCASSSYRGQGASVLTFGAGSRLTVL.

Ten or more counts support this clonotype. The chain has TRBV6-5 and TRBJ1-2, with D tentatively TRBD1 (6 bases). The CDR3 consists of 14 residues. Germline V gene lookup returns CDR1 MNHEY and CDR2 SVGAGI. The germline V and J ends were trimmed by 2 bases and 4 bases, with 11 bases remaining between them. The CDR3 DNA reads TGTGCCAGCAGTTACGGGGTAGGGGGCTATGGCTACACCTTC. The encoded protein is CASSYGVGGYGYTF.

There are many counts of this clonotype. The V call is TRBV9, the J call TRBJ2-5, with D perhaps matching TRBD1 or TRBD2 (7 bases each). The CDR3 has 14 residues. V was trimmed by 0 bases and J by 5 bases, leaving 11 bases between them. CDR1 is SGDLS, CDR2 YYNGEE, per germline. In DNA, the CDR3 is TGTGCCAGCAGCGTAGGCAGGGGGGGGGAGACCCAGTACTTC. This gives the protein CASSVGRGGETQYF.

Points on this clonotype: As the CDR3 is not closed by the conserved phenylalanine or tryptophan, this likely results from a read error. CDR3 sequence: CASSPQVYNSPLHL. In DNA, the CDR3 is TGTGCCAGCAGCCCACAGGTTTATAATTCACCCCTCCACCTT. This chain joins TRBV9 and TRBJ1-6; a weak D match, TRBD1 (5 bases). Germline V gives CDR1 SGDLS, CDR2 YYNGEE. The V end lost 4 bases, the J end lost 4 bases, and 9 bases lay between the germline ends. This CDR3 has 14 amino acids.

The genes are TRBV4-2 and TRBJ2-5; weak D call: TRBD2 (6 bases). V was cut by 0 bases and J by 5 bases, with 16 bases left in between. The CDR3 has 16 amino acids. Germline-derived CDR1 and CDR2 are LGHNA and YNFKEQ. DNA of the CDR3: TGTGCCAGCAGCCAAGATTACGGCCGGAGGGAGGAGACCCAGTACTTC. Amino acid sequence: CASSQDYGRREETQYF.

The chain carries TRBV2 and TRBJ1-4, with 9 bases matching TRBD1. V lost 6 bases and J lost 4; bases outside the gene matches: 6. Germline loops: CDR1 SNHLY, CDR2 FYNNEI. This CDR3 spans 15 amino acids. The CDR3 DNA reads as TGTGCCAGCAGCACCAACAGGGGGCTTAATGAAAAACTGTTTTTT. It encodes CASSTNRGLNEKLFF.

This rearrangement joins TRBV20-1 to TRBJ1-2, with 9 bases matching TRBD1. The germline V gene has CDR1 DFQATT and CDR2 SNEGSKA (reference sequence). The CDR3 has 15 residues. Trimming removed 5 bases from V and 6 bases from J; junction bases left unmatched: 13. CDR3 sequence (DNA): TGCAGTGCTTCCGGGCGGACAGGGGAACATCATGGCTACACCTTC. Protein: CSASGRTGEHHGYTF.

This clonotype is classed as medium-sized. As DNA, the CDR3 is TGTGCCAGCAGGAGGGGGACAGCCGGGACGAATCAGCCCCAGCATTTT. Translation: CASRRGTAGTNQPQHF. The chain has TRBV2 and TRBJ1-5, with 7 bases aligning to TRBD1. The CDR3 runs to 16 residues. The V gene's germline CDR1 is SNHLY and CDR2 FYNNEI. Unmatched junction bases numbered 12, after V lost 6 bases and J lost 4 bases.

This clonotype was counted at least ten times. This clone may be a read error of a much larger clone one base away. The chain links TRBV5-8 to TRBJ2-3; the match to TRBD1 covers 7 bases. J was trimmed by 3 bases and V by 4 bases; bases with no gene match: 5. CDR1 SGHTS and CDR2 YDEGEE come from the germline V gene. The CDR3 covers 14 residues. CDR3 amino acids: CASSLGQATDTQYF. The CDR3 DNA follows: TGTGCCAGCAGCCTCGGACAGGCGACAGATACGCAGTATTTT.

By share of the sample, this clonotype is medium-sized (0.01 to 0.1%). The CDR3 loop is CASSLAVSTDTQYF. The DNA for the CDR3 is TGCGCCAGCAGCTTGGCCGTCAGTACAGATACGCAGTATTTT. V usage is TRBV5-1 and J usage is TRBJ2-3; no firm D call. Trimming left V 0 bases short and J 3 bases short, with 8 bases between. Germline assignment: CDR1 SGHRS and CDR2 YFSETQ. The CDR3 spans 14 residues.

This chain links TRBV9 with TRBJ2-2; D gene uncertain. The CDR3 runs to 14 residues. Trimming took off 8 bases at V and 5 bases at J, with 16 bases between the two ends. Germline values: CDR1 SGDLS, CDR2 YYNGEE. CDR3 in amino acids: CASRSGQTTGELFF. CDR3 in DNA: TGTGCCAGTCGGTCCGGCCAGACGACCGGGGAGCTGTTTTTT.

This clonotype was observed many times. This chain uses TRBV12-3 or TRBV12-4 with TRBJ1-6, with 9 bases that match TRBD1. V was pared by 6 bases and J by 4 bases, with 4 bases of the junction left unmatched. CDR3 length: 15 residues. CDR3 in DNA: TGTGCCAGCAGCCCAGACAGGGGGTATAATTCACCCCTCCACTTT. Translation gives CASSPDRGYNSPLHF.

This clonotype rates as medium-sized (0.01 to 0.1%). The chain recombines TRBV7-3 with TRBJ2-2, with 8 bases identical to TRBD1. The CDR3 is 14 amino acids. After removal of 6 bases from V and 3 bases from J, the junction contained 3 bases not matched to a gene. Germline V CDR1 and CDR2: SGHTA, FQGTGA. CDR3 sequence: CASRPTGDTGELFF. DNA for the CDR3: TGTGCCAGCAGGCCGACAGGGGACACCGGGGAGCTGTTTTTT.

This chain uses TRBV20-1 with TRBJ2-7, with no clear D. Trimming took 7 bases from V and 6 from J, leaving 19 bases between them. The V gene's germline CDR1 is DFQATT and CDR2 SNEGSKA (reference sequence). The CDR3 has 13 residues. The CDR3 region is CSGSFPATFEQYF. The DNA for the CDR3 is TGCAGTGGGTCTTTCCCCGCGACTTTCGAGCAGTACTTC.

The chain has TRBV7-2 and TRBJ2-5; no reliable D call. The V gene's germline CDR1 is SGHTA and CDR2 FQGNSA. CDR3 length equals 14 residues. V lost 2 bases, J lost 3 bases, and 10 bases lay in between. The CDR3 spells CASSLYGRKETQYF. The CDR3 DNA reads TGTGCCAGCAGCTTATATGGGCGAAAAGAGACCCAGTACTTC. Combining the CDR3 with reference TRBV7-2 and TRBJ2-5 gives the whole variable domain GAGVSQSPSNKVTEKGKDVELRCDPISGHTALYWYRQSLGQGLEFLIYFQGNSAPDKSGLPSDRFSAERTGGSVSTLTIQRTQQEDSAVYLCASSLYGRKETQYFGPGTRLLVL.

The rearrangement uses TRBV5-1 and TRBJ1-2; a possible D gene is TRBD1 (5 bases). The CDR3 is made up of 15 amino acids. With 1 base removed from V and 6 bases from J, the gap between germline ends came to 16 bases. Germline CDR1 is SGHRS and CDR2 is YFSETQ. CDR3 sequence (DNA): TGCGCCAGCAGCTTGAATATTGTGGGGGAGGATGGCTACACCTTC. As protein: CASSLNIVGEDGYTF.

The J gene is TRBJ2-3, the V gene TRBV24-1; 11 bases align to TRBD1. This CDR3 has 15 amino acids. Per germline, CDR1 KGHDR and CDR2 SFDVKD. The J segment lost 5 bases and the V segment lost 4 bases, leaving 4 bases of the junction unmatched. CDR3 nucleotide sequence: TGTGCCACCAGTGACCCGGGACAGGGGGGAGATACGCAGTATTTT. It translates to CATSDPGQGGDTQYF.

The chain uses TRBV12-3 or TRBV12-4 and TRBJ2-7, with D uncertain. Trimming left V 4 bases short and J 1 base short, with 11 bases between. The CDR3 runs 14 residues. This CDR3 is CASSYARSSYEQYF. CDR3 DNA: TGTGCCAGCAGTTACGCCCGTTCTTCCTACGAGCAGTACTTC.

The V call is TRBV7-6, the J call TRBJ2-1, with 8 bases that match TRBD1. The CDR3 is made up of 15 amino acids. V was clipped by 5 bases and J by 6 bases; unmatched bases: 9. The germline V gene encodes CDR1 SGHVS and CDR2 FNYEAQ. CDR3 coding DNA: TGTGCCAGCAGCCCAACTCAGGGGGCGGGCAATGAGCAGTTCTTC. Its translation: CASSPTQGAGNEQFF.

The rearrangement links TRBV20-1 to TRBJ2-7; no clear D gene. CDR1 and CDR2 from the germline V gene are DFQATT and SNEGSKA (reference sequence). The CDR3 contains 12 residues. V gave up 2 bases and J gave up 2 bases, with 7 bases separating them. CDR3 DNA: TGCAGTGCTAGAAGGGCGACCTACGAGCAGTACTTC. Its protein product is CSARRATYEQYF.

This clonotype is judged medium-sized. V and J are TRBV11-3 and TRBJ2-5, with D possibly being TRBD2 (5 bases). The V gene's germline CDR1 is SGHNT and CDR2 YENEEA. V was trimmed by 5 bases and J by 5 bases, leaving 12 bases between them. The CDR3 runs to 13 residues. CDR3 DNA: TGTGCCAGCAGCCCGGGCGGGTGGGAGACCCAGTACTTC. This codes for CASSPGGWETQYF.

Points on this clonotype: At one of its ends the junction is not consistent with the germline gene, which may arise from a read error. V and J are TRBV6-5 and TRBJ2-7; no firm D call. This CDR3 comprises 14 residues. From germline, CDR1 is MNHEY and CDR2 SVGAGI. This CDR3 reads CASSILTRVYEQYF. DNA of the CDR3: TGTGCCAGCAGTATCCTGACAAGGGTCTACGAACAGTACTTC.

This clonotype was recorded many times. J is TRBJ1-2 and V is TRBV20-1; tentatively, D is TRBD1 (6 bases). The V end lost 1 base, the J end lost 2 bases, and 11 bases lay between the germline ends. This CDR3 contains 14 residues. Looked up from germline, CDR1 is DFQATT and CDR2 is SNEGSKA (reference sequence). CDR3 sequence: CSARGGTPNYGYTF. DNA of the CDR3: TGCAGTGCTAGAGGGGGGACACCCAACTATGGCTACACCTTC.

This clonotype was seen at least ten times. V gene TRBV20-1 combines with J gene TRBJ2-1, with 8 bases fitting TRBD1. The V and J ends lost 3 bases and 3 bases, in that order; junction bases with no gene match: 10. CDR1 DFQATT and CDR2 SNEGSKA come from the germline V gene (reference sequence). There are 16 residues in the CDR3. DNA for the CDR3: TGCAGTGCTAGGGCTATGACAGGGGCTCACTACAATGAGCAGTTCTTC. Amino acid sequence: CSARAMTGAHYNEQFF.

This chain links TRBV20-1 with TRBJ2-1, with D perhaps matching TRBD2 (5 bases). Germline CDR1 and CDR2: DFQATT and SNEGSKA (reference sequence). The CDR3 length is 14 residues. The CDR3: CIPESGDLYNEQFF. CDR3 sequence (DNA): TGCATCCCTGAATCCGGGGATCTCTACAATGAGCAGTTCTTC.

CDR3 loop: CASSVERGTQDTQYF. The CDR3 DNA is TGTGCCAGCAGCGTAGAGCGGGGGACCCAGGATACGCAGTATTTT. This chain uses TRBV9 with TRBJ2-3, with TRBD2 identical over 8 bases. After removal of 0 bases from V and 6 bases from J, the junction contained 6 bases not matched to a gene. CDR3 length: 15 amino acids. Germline assignment: CDR1 SGDLS and CDR2 YYNGEE. The full variable domain, its missing parts supplied by reference TRBV9 and TRBJ2-3, is DSGVTQTPKHLITATGQRVTLRCSPRSGDLSVYWYQQSLDQGLQFLIQYYNGEERAKGNILERFSAQQFPDLHSELNLSSLELGDSALYFCASSVERGTQDTQYFGPGTRLTVL.

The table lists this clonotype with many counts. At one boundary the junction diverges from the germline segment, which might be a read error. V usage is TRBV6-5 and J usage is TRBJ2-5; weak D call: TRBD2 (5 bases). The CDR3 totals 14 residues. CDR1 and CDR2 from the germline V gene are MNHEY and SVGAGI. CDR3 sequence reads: CASSHSRTRGTQYF. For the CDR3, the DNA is TGTGCCAGCAGTCACTCGAGAACTAGAGGGACCCAGTACTTC.